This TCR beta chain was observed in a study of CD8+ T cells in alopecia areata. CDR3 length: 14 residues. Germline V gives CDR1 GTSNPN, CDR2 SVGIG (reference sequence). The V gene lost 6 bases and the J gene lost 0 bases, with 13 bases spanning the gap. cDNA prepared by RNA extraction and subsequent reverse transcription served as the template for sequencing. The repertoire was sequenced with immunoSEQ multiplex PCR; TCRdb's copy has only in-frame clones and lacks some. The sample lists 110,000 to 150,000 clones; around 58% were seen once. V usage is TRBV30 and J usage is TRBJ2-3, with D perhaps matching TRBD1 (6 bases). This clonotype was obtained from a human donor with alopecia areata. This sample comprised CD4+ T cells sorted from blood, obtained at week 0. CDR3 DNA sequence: TGTGCCTGCGGACAGAGGAGTAGCACAGATACGCAGTATTTT. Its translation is CACGQRSSTDTQYF.